Below are 21 T cell receptor beta chains sequenced from a single sample in a study of cytomegalovirus exposure and HLA in healthy donors. Use of 60 Vbeta and 13 Jbeta primers characterized the PCR. Produced via immunoSEQ multiplex PCR; TCRdb's table is partial and in-frame only. The table lists about 130,000 clones, around 85% of them singletons. Material for sequencing was PBMCs. All receptors come from a young man in good health and CMV-seropositive.

This clone turned up a few times. The chain joins TRBV5-6 to TRBJ2-6, with a possible D match to TRBD1 (6 bases). V was clipped by 4 bases and J by 2 bases, with 13 bases between them. The CDR3 is 16 residues long. Germline V gene data show CDR1 as SGHDT and CDR2 as YYEEEE. CDR3 DNA sequence: TGTGCCAGCAGCCCGTACAGGGTAACTGGGGCCAACGTCCTGACTTTC. This translates into CASSPYRVTGANVLTF.

The chain links TRBV6-5 to TRBJ1-4; D unresolved. The CDR3 spans 11 residues. Trimming stripped 8 bases from V and 8 bases from J, with 9 bases between. Germline CDR1 MNHEY, CDR2 SVGAGI. CDR3 coding DNA: TGTGCCAGCGGACGGAGGGAAAAACTGTTTTTT. Protein product: CASGRREKLFF.

This chain uses TRBV5-6 with TRBJ1-2; 8 bases are a match to TRBD1. Germline V gives CDR1 SGHDT, CDR2 YYEEEE. V trimming: 4 bases; J trimming: 2 bases; junction bases outside the gene matches: 7. The CDR3 contains 15 residues. The CDR3 DNA follows: TGTGCCAGCAGCATCCGGGACAGGAAGAACTATGGCTACACCTTC. This encodes CASSIRDRKNYGYTF.

The chain has TRBV6-6 and TRBJ2-5; tentatively, D is TRBD2 (6 bases). Trimming stripped 2 bases from V and 5 bases from J, with 9 bases between. The germline gives CDR1 MNHNY, CDR2 SVGAGI (reference sequence). The CDR3 consists of 13 residues. CDR3 nucleotide sequence: TGTGCCAGCAGTTACGGGAGGAGCGAGACCCAGTACTTC. Residues: CASSYGRSETQYF.

The DNA for the CDR3 is TGCGCCAGCAGCTTGGTACAGGGTATCCACGAGCAGTACTTC. Protein product: CASSLVQGIHEQYF. The rearrangement uses TRBV5-1 and TRBJ2-5, with TRBD1 as a possible D gene (6 bases). The DNA end lines up better with TRBJ2-7; the J call may be wrong. The CDR3 consists of 14 residues. From germline, CDR1 is SGHRS and CDR2 YFSETQ.

The rearrangement joins TRBV6-5 to TRBJ2-7; tentative D call: TRBD2 (7 bases). Trimming cost V 3 bases and J 3 bases, with 18 bases left between them. The CDR3 spans 16 residues. CDR1 and CDR2 from the germline V gene are MNHEY and SVGAGI. CDR3 sequence: CASSYQGTGGSYEQYF. As DNA, the CDR3 is TGTGCCAGCAGTTATCAGGGGACTGGCGGGAGCTACGAGCAGTACTTC.

This rearrangement joins TRBV2 to TRBJ2-3; 7 bases match TRBD1. CDR1 is SNHLY, CDR2 FYNNEI, per germline. J lost 1 base, V lost 4 bases, and 5 bases had no gene match. This CDR3 has 15 amino acids. The CDR3 DNA sequence: TGTGCCAGCAGTGGACAGGGTCCCCGCACAGATACGCAGTATTTT. Protein product: CASSGQGPRTDTQYF.

V gene TRBV19 combines with J gene TRBJ1-5; tentatively, D is TRBD1 (5 bases). CDR3 size: 14 residues. Germline lookup yields CDR1 LNHDA and CDR2 SQIVND (reference sequence). V was shortened by 6 bases and J by 6 bases, with 15 bases between the two germline ends. The CDR3 here is CASSLGGRRQPQHF. CDR3 bases: TGTGCCAGTAGCCTGGGGGGAAGGCGTCAGCCCCAGCATTTT.

Remarks on this clone: Other DNA variants within this sample encode the same CDR3. The chain joins TRBV6-5 to TRBJ1-1; the D is unclear. V was cut by 5 bases and J by 5 bases, with 6 bases left in between. The CDR3 runs to 11 residues. The V gene's germline CDR1 is MNHEY and CDR2 SVGAGI. The CDR3 DNA sequence: TGTGCCAGCAGTAGAGGGACTGAAGCTTTCTTT. This encodes CASSRGTEAFF.

This chain uses TRBV19 with TRBJ2-3, with TRBD2 matching 8 bases. After removal of 5 bases from V and 0 bases from J, the junction contained 10 bases not matched to a gene. The CDR3 is made up of 17 amino acids. Germline V gene lookup returns CDR1 LNHDA and CDR2 SQIVND (reference sequence). The DNA of the CDR3 is TGTGCCAGTAGTCTTTCCGGGACTAGGGCTAGCACAGATACGCAGTATTTT. This translates into CASSLSGTRASTDTQYF.

This clone appeared a few times. V is TRBV14 and J is TRBJ2-4, with 8 bases that match TRBD1. This CDR3 is built from 15 residues. With 1 base clipped from V and 6 bases from J, the junction kept 5 bases outside the gene matches. CDR1 and CDR2 (germline): SGHDN, FVKESK. The CDR3 sequence: CASSQVGQGRNIQYF. The CDR3 region has the DNA TGTGCCAGCAGCCAAGTAGGACAGGGAAGAAACATTCAGTACTTC. The full variable domain, in which reference TRBV14 and TRBJ2-4 provide the parts outside the CDR3, is EAGVTQFPSHSVIEKGQTVTLRCDPISGHDNLYWYRRVMGKEIKFLLHFVKESKQDESGMPNNRFLAERTGGTYSTLKVQPAELEDSGVYFCASSQVGQGRNIQYFGAGTRLSVL.

V gene TRBV11-2 combines with J gene TRBJ2-7, with TRBD2 as a possible D gene (6 bases). V was shortened by 5 bases and J by 0 bases, with 14 bases between the two germline ends. Germline assignment: CDR1 SGHAT and CDR2 FQNNGV. This CDR3 has 15 residues. CDR3 in amino acids: CASSLGLTSSYEQYF. The CDR3 DNA is TGTGCCAGCAGCCTGGGACTGACAAGCTCCTACGAGCAGTACTTC.

The gene calls are TRBV4-3 and TRBJ1-2, with D perhaps matching TRBD1 (5 bases). This CDR3 is built from 15 residues. Germline assignment: CDR1 LGHNA and CDR2 YSLEER. V lost 0 bases, J lost 4 bases, and 12 bases lay in between. This chain's CDR3 is CASSQEQAGGYGYTF. The CDR3 DNA reads as TGCGCCAGCAGCCAAGAGCAGGCGGGGGGCTATGGCTACACCTTC.

The chain is built from TRBV2 and TRBJ2-7, with TRBD1 identical over 9 bases. There are 14 residues in the CDR3. Trimming took 7 bases from V and 1 from J; bases not matched to a gene: 5. The germline CDR1 and CDR2 sequences are SNHLY and FYNNEI. CDR3: CASNLGTGSYEQYF. The CDR3 DNA follows: TGTGCCAGCAATCTAGGGACAGGGTCCTACGAGCAGTACTTC.

V gene TRBV5-4 combines with J gene TRBJ1-2, with 7 bases that match TRBD1. Germline V gene lookup returns CDR1 SGHNT and CDR2 YYREEE (reference sequence). The CDR3 loop spans 16 amino acids. The J segment lost 5 bases and the V segment lost 0 bases, leaving 10 bases of the junction unmatched. CDR3 coding DNA: TGTGCCAGCAGCTTGGCCGGTGGAGGGGGCGCATATGGCTACACCTTC. Protein sequence: CASSLAGGGGAYGYTF.

This chain joins TRBV11-2 and TRBJ2-5; TRBD2 might be the D (6 bases). V lost 6 bases and J lost 7, with 15 bases in between. This CDR3 is built from 13 residues. Per germline, CDR1 SGHAT and CDR2 FQNNGV. This CDR3 is CASSLTSFGTQYF. The DNA of the CDR3 is TGTGCCAGCAGTTTAACTAGCTTCGGGACCCAGTACTTC.

The J gene is TRBJ2-2, the V gene TRBV7-2; 12 nucleotides agree with TRBD2. This CDR3 contains 19 residues. Germline V lookup: CDR1 SGHTA, CDR2 FQGNSA. J was trimmed by 3 bases and V by 1 base; bases with no gene match: 9. CDR3: CASSLDHGTSGLDTGELFF. CDR3 coding DNA: TGTGCCAGCAGCTTAGATCACGGGACTAGCGGGTTGGACACCGGGGAGCTGTTTTTT.

As regards this clone: The sample contains more than one DNA sequence encoding this CDR3. The chain employs TRBV2 and TRBJ2-3; 7 bases are shared with TRBD2. Losses at the gene ends were 6 bases for V and 2 bases for J; bases not matched to a gene: 5. Germline V gene data show CDR1 as SNHLY and CDR2 as FYNNEI. This CDR3 spans 14 amino acids. For the CDR3, the DNA is TGTGCCAGCAGAGCCGGGACTACCACAGATACGCAGTATTTT. Translation: CASRAGTTTDTQYF.

The genes are TRBV2 and TRBJ1-2, with 9 positions matching TRBD1. Germline V gene sequence: CDR1 SNHLY, CDR2 FYNNEI. The length of the CDR3 is 14 residues. Trimming cost V 7 bases and J 4 bases; bases outside gene matches: 7. This CDR3 is CASIVDRGSYGYTF. Written as DNA, the CDR3 is TGTGCCAGCATAGTAGACAGGGGGAGCTATGGCTACACCTTC.

This chain links TRBV5-1 with TRBJ2-5, with 8 bases lining up with TRBD2. The length of the CDR3 is 15 residues. Germline CDR1 SGHRS, CDR2 YFSETQ. V shed 0 bases and J 4 bases; nucleotides not matched to a gene: 5. The CDR3 loop reads CASSLEAGAVETQYF. The CDR3 DNA is TGCGCCAGCAGCTTGGAAGCGGGAGCGGTAGAGACCCAGTACTTC.

This clone was detected a few times. This chain connects TRBV7-9 to TRBJ2-5; 11 nucleotides align to TRBD2. Germline CDR1 reads SEHNR; CDR2 reads FQNEAQ (reference sequence). Losses at the gene ends were 8 bases for V and 5 bases for J; bases not matched to a gene: 10. The CDR3 contains 15 residues. The DNA for the CDR3 is TGTGCCAGCCTTTCGATAGCGGGAGGGAGGGAGACCCAGTACTTC. Translated, it gives CASLSIAGGRETQYF.